This T cell receptor beta chain was identified in a study of technical replicates of blood from a few donors. Per the germline V gene, CDR1 is MNHNS and CDR2 is SASEGT. The CDR3 has 12 residues. Only in-frame clones appear in the TCRdb table, and some are missing; sequencing was by immunoSEQ multiplex PCR. The sample records roughly 100,000 clones, about 95% being singletons. Sequencing input: T cells isolated from PBMCs. This sequence originates from a human donor in good health. The chain combines TRBV6-1 with TRBJ2-7; 10 bases align to TRBD1. The CDR3 loop is CVYPGTGDEQYF. CDR3 bases: TGTGTATATCCCGGGACAGGGGACGAGCAGTACTTC.